This TCR beta chain was recorded in a study of a mutant IDH1 vaccine in newly diagnosed glioma. Of note for this clone: Its antigen remains unidentified.

Produced via immunoSEQ multiplex PCR; TCRdb's table is partial and in-frame only. This table holds around 58,000 clones, 70% to 90% found once. The CDR3 runs to 13 residues. CDR1 and CDR2 (germline): GTSNPN, SVGIG (reference sequence). The V gene end was trimmed by 8 bases and the J gene end by 6 bases; junction bases not matched to a gene: 12. Time point specified: week 5, during vaccination. Vaccine doses each comprised 300 ug of mutant IDH1 20-mer peptide, with topical imiquimod. The chain recombines TRBV30 with TRBJ1-2; TRBD1 aligns across 7 bases. The material was PBMCs, obtained from a glioma patient whose treatment included an IDH1 peptide vaccine. The clonotype originates from a man younger than 40 with glioma. The CDR3 is CARSITGVDGYTF. DNA of the CDR3: TGTGCCAGATCAATCACAGGGGTGGATGGCTACACCTTC.